Listed below are T cell receptor beta chains from one sample, sequenced in a study of blood T cells in healthy people across ages. TCRdb re-derived calls from the 5' RACE reads in MiXCR, one entry per CDR3 protein. The sample records about 690,000 distinct CDR3 sequences, 40% to 50% being singletons. Sequenced input: blood. The receptor source for this set is an elderly man in good health. Each CDR3 is given with its conserved first and last residue. A D gene is named only where the DNA matches it firmly. Clone size is given for some rows only: seen once, a few or many times, or a class if the clone is expanded.

TRBJ1-1 few TRBV5-1 . CASSLDGRGWTEAFF TGCGCCAGCAGCCTGGACGGGAGGGGGTGGACTGAAGCTTTCTTT
TRBJ1-2 . TRBV28 TRBD1 CASSFGNRGDYGYTF TGTGCCAGCAGTTTCGGAAACAGGGGAGACTATGGCTACACCTTC
TRBJ2-7 few TRBV7-2 TRBD2 CASSQGGLAGDYEQYF TGTGCCAGCAGCCAAGGAGGGCTAGCGGGGGACTACGAGCAGTACTTC
TRBJ2-5 . TRBV20-1 TRBD1 CSVPGQQETQYF TGCAGTGTTCCGGGACAGCAAGAGACCCAGTACTTC
TRBJ2-7 few TRBV27 TRBD2 CASSLKPGLAGRVEQYF TGTGCCAGCAGTCTCAAGCCGGGACTAGCGGGTCGGGTCGAGCAGTACTTC
TRBJ2-7 . TRBV6-1 TRBD2 CASSIEMGRGYEQYF TGTGCCAGCAGCATCGAGATGGGGCGGGGGTACGAGCAGTACTTC
TRBJ1-4 . TRBV5-1 . CASSLVGVNEKLFF TGCGCCAGCAGCTTGGTGGGGGTGAATGAAAAACTGTTTTTT
TRBJ2-3 few TRBV20-1 TRBD2 CSAGTSGTLSTDTQYF TGCAGTGCTGGGACTAGCGGGACCCTTAGCACAGATACGCAGTATTTT
TRBJ2-7 few TRBV9 . CASSVGPNSYEQYF TGTGCCAGCAGCGTGGGACCGAACTCCTACGAGCAGTACTTC
TRBJ2-5 many TRBV5-6 TRBD1 CASSLPGTGQETQYF TGTGCCAGCAGCTTGCCCGGGACAGGCCAAGAGACCCAGTACTTC
TRBJ2-7 many TRBV29-1 . CSVIVHEQYF TGCAGCGTTATAGTTCACGAGCAGTACTTC
TRBJ2-1 . TRBV10-3 . CAISGGPSSYNGQFF TGTGCCATCAGCGGGGGCCCCAGCTCCTACAATGGGCAGTTCTTC
TRBJ2-5 . TRBV12-3/TRBV12-4 . CASSLEPNEQYF TGTGCCAGCAGTTTGGAGCCCAATGAGCAGTACTTC
TRBJ1-1 few TRBV20-1 TRBD1 CSATVGGISEAFF TGCAGTGCTACGGTAGGGGGCATTAGTGAAGCTTTCTTT
TRBJ2-1 many TRBV15 TRBD1 CATSVRDRGLFEQFF TGTGCCACCAGCGTTCGGGACAGGGGATTGTTTGAGCAGTTCTTC
TRBJ2-7 once TRBV5-1 TRBD1 CASSTRGQDCEQYF TGCGCCAGCAGCACTAGAGGACAGGATTGCGAGCAGTACTTC
TRBJ2-2 . TRBV20-1 . CSARAGGSNTGELFF TGCAGTGCTAGAGCGGGCGGGTCGAACACCGGGGAGCTGTTTTTT
TRBJ2-7 . TRBV21-1 . CASSAEGEAGGQDRYEQYF TGTGCCAGCAGCGCCGAAGGGGAAGCGGGGGGGCAAGACCGCTACGAGCAGTACTTC
TRBJ2-4 few TRBV7-8 . CASSPIPKNIQYF TGTGCCAGCAGCCCAATACCCAAAAACATTCAGTACTTC
TRBJ2-7 many TRBV5-1 . CASSLVEGYEQYF TGCGCCAGCAGCTTGGTGGAAGGCTACGAGCAGTACTTC
TRBJ2-5 . TRBV20-1 TRBD2 CSADRTSGRNEQYF TGCAGTGCTGATCGGACTAGCGGGAGAAATGAGCAGTACTTC
TRBJ2-1 . TRBV20-1 TRBD2 CSARDLTSGRPNEQFF TGCAGTGCTAGAGACCTTACTAGCGGGAGACCCAATGAGCAGTTCTTC